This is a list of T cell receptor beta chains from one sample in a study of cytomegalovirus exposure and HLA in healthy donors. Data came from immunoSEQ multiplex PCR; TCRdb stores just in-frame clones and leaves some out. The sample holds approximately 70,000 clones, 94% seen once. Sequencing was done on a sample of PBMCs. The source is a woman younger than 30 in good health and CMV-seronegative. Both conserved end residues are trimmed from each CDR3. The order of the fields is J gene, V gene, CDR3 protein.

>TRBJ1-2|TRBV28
ASSLLAGQFGYT
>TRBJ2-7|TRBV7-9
ASSSTPLTGEQY
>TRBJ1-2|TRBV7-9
ASSPGYKVSYGYT
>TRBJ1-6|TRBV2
ASSRGSIDSPLH
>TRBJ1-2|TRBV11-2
ASSSSHGSYGYT
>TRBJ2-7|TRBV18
ASSPPSKGAYEQY
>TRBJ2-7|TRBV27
ASSLTGYEQY
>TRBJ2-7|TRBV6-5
ASSYSWDREYKQY
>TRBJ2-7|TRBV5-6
ASSWGEGWKEQY
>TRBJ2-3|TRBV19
ACEDRAGTDTQY
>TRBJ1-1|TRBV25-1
ASSETGVADPH
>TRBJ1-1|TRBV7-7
ASSPPGGNTEAF
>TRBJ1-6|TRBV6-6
ASRSTASYSPLH
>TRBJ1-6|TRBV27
ASSSGQGATYNSPLH
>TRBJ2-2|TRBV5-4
ASSPTGTNTGELF
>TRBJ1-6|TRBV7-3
ASSLGTGHSPLH
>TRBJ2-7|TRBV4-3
ASSQYRDRVHEQY
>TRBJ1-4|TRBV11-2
ASSLTALNEKLF
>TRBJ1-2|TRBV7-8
ASSSRARSSNYGYT
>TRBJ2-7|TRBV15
ATSRDKTAGQY
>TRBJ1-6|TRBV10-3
AISEAGARQSPLH
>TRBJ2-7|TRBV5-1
ASSLWGQDYYEQY
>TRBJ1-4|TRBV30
AWSETRGRALF
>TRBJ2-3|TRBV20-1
SAEPRDTQY
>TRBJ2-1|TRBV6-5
ASSYSRLAGVQF
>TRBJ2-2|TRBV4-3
ASSQVVVGELF
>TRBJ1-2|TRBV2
ASGGNYGYT
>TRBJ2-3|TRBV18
ASSPQGPGTDTQY
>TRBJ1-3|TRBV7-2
ASSTLPGTASGNTIY
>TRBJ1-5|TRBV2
ASRDRGGNQPQH
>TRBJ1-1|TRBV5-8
ASSLRPSRTGATEAF
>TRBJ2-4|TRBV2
ASSSNREAKNIQY
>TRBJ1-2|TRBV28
ASSKQGLTSNYGYT
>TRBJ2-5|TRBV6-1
ASSPQAETQY
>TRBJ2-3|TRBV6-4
ASSVQSSTDTQY
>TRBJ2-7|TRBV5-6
ASSPLASYEQY
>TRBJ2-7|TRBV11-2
ASSLDFGGVSYEQY
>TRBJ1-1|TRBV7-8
ASSSTGGGNTEAF
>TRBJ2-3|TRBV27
ASSAPGQGARDTQY
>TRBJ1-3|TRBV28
ATLEGPFSGNTIY
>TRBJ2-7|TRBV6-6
ASSTPGQTYEQY
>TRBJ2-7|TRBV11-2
ASSSSYRAKNYEQY
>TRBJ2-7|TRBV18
ASSLQGVVNEQY
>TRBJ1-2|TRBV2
ASRTLYGYT
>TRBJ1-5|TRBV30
AWAGQGISNQPQH